Reported below is one TCR beta chain. Antigen unknown. This entry belongs to a study of shared clonotypes between healthy human individuals. The germline CDR1 and CDR2 sequences are SNHLY and FYNNEI. The CDR3 sequence is 15 residues long. With 5 bases clipped from V and 1 base from J, the junction kept 1 base outside the gene matches. The investigators split CD4+ cells into a CD45RA+ naive subset and a CD45RA-negative memory subset. Clones were sequenced by immunoSEQ multiplex PCR, and TCRdb holds only the in-frame ones, with some missing. This table has 2 million to 2.5 million clones, roughly 93% appearing once. Whole-study findings and limits: Memory subsets had estimated richness that was generally smaller than that of naive subsets. Shared clonotypes: about 5% naive CD4, around 3.5% naive CD8, 2.3% memory CD4, 0.4% memory CD8.

Sequenced material: naive CD4+ T cells from PBMCs. Regarding subset: CD45RA+ positively selected. The TCR originated in a man aged 18 to 30 in good health. Some clones in this sample may be carry-over from other donors' samples. This chain connects TRBV2 to TRBJ2-1; 11 nucleotides agree with TRBD1. The CDR3 is CASSRDRGSYNEQFF. The CDR3 DNA sequence: TGTGCCAGCAGTCGGGACAGGGGGTCCTACAATGAGCAGTTCTTC.